The entry below describes one T cell receptor (beta chain). Trimming removed 3 bases at V and 2 bases at J, with 7 bases between. CDR3 length: 13 amino acids. Germline V gene sequence: CDR1 SQVTM, CDR2 ANQGSEA. Assay: immunoSEQ multiplex PCR; the TCRdb copy retains only in-frame clones and omits some. The top ten hold over 9.5% of the sample, which has over 400,000 clones, over 70% seen once. There were no recent acute infections or vaccinations among the donors, who were healthy HIV-negative adults. The data derive from a study of shared clonotypes between healthy human individuals. The TCR originated in a woman between 40 and 50 years old in good health. Some clones in this sample may be carry-over from other donors' samples. The V call is TRBV29-1, the J call TRBJ1-4; D is unclear. The sample was PBMCs. The CDR3 bases are TGCAGCGTTGAGACGTGGACTAATGAAAAACTGTTTTTT. Amino acids: CSVETWTNEKLFF.